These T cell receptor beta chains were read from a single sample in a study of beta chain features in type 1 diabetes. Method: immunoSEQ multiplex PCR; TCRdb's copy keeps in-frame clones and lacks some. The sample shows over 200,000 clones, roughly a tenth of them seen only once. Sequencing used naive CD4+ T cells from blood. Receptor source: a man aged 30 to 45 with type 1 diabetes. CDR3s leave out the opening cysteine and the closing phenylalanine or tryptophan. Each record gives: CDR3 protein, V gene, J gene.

CDR3 protein: ASSQETGRAQPQH
V gene: TRBV4-1
J gene: TRBJ1-5

CDR3 protein: ASSQDPQVELSYEQY
V gene: TRBV4-1
J gene: TRBJ2-7

CDR3 protein: ASSLVGGPGEKLF
V gene: TRBV28
J gene: TRBJ1-4

CDR3 protein: ASSQESTGNTEAF
V gene: TRBV4-3
J gene: TRBJ1-1

CDR3 protein: ASRPRGRNSPLH
V gene: TRBV28
J gene: TRBJ1-6

CDR3 protein: ASSLGASGTQETQY
V gene: TRBV5-1
J gene: TRBJ2-5

CDR3 protein: ASSSLVRGDTQY
V gene: TRBV7-3
J gene: TRBJ2-3

CDR3 protein: ASSLLDGGEPNEQF
V gene: TRBV7-6
J gene: TRBJ2-1

CDR3 protein: ASSHPTKSSYNEQF
V gene: TRBV4-1
J gene: TRBJ2-1

CDR3 protein: ASSWSGANTEAF
V gene: TRBV19
J gene: TRBJ1-1

CDR3 protein: ASSPATGMGDT
V gene: TRBV27
J gene: TRBJ2-7